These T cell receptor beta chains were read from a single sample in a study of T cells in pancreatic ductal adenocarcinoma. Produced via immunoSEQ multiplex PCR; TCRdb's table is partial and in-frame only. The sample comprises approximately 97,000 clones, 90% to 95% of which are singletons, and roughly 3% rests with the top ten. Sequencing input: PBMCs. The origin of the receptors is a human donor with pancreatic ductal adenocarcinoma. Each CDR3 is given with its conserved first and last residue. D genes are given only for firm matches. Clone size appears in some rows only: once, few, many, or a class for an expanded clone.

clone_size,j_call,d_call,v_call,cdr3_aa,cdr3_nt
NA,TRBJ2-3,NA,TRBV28,CASSPPGRRALSTDTQYF,TGTGCCAGCAGCCCTCCGGGGAGGAGGGCCTTAAGCACAGATACGCAGTATTTT
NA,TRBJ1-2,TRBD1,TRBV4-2,CASSLTGRKKGAYGYTF,TGTGCCAGCAGCTTGACAGGAAGAAAAAAGGGGGCTTATGGCTACACCTTC
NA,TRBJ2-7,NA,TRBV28,CASSLTSTSLYEQYF,TGTGCCAGCAGTCTTACTAGCACGTCCCTATACGAGCAGTACTTC
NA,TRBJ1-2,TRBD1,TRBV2,CASRGQGFYGYTF,TGTGCCAGCAGGGGACAGGGATTCTATGGCTACACCTTC
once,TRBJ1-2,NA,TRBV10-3,CAIWAGPNYGYTF,TGTGCCATCTGGGCGGGACCCAACTATGGCTACACCTTC
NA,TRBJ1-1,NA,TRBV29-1,CSVQSEWTEAFF,TGCAGCGTTCAGTCTGAATGGACTGAAGCTTTCTTT
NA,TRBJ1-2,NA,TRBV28,CASIPYWGQVDGYTF,TGTGCCAGCATTCCGTACTGGGGACAAGTGGATGGCTACACCTTC
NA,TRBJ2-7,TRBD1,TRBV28,CASSLWGQGPFREQYF,TGTGCCAGCAGTTTATGGGGACAGGGGCCTTTTAGGGAGCAGTACTTC
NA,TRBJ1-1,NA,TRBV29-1,CSVERPADTEAFF,TGCAGCGTTGAGAGACCCGCGGACACTGAAGCTTTCTTT
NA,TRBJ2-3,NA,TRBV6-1,CASRGRTAQRDTQYF,TGTGCCAGCAGGGGTAGGACAGCACAGCGGGATACGCAGTATTTT
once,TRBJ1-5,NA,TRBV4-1,CASSRGNSNQPQHF,TGCGCCAGCAGCCGGGGCAATAGCAATCAGCCCCAGCATTTT
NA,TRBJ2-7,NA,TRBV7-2,CASSQGRLVPYEQYF,TGTGCCAGCAGTCAAGGCCGACTAGTGCCCTACGAGCAGTACTTC
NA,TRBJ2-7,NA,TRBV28,CASQSPAYEQYF,TGTGCCAGCCAATCACCGGCCTACGAGCAGTACTTC
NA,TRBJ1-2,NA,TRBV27,CASSLSRVSNYGYTF,TGTGCCAGCAGTTTATCGCGAGTTTCTAACTATGGCTACACCTTC
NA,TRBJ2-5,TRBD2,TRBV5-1,CASSLGGTSGETQYF,TGCGCCAGCAGCTTGGGGGGGACTAGCGGAGAGACCCAGTACTTC
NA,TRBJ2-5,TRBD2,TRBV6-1,CASSTRLAAETQYF,TGTGCCAGCAGTACCCGACTAGCGGCAGAGACCCAGTACTTC
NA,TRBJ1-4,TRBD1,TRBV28,CASRTTGTGPGKLFF,TGTGCCAGCAGAACAACCGGGACAGGGCCGGGAAAACTGTTTTTT
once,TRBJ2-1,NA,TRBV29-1,CSGGRNEQFF,TGCAGCGGAGGGAGGAATGAGCAGTTCTTC
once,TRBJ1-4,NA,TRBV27,CASSLSVRGAFNEKLFF,TGTGCCAGCAGTTTGAGTGTGCGGGGGGCGTTTAATGAAAAACTGTTTTTT
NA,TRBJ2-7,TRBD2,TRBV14,CASSQFSGRSSYEQYF,TGTGCCAGCAGCCAATTTAGCGGGAGGAGCTCCTACGAGCAGTACTTC
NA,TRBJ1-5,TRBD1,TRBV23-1,CAIEGTENQPQHF,TGCGCCATAGAAGGGACAGAAAATCAGCCCCAGCATTTT
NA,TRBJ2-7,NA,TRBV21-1,CASSKACLAVSRKQYF,TGTGCCAGCAGCAAAGCATGCCTAGCGGTTTCTCGAAAGCAGTACTTC
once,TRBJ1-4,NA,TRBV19,CASSRQGRDEKLFF,TGTGCCAGTAGTCGGCAGGGCAGGGATGAAAAACTGTTTTTT
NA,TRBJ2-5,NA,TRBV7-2,CASSLPGARQETQYF,TGTGCCAGCAGCTTACCAGGGGCCCGGCAAGAGACCCAGTACTTC
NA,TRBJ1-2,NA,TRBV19,CASSISGRGNYGYTF,TGTGCCAGTAGTATAAGCGGCAGGGGAAACTATGGCTACACCTTC
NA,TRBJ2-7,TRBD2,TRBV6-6,CASTPMGRASEQYF,TGTGCCAGCACCCCTATGGGGAGGGCTAGCGAGCAGTACTTC
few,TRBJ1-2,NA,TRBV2,CASSEVTAGDYGYTF,TGTGCCAGCAGTGAAGTAACAGCAGGGGACTATGGCTACACCTTC
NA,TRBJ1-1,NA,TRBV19,CASSIRQGSGTEAFF,TGTGCCAGTAGTATACGGCAGGGGTCGGGCACTGAAGCTTTCTTT
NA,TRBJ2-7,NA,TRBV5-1,CASSLERASYEQYF,TGCGCCAGCAGCTTGGAGCGTGCGTCCTACGAGCAGTACTTC
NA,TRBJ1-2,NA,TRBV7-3,CASSLSGGQNYGYTF,TGTGCCAGCAGCTTAAGCGGCGGCCAGAACTATGGCTACACCTTC
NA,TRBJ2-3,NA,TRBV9,CASSVGGWDTQYF,TGTGCCAGCAGCGTAGGAGGGTGGGATACGCAGTATTTT
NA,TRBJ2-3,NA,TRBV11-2,CASRNPGAQYF,TGTGCCAGCAGAAATCCCGGAGCGCAGTATTTT
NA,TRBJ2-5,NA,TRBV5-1,CASSPSVQETQYF,TGCGCCAGCAGCCCTAGCGTACAAGAGACCCAGTACTTC
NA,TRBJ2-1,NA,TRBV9,CASSVGSEQFF,TGTGCCAGCAGCGTAGGGAGTGAGCAGTTCTTC
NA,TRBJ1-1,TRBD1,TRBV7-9,CASSEGGLNTEAFF,TGTGCCAGCAGCGAAGGGGGCTTGAACACTGAAGCTTTCTTT
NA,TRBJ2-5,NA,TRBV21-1,CASSKTGWETQYF,TGTGCCAGCAGCAAGACAGGTTGGGAGACCCAGTACTTC
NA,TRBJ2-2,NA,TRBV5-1,CASSLDRGELFF,TGCGCCAGCAGCCTCGACAGGGGGGAGCTGTTTTTT
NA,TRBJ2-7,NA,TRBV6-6,CASSYGTGGEQYF,TGTGCCAGCAGTTACGGAACAGGTGGTGAGCAGTACTTC
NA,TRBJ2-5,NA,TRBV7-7,CASSLDGGGETQYF,TGTGCCAGCAGCTTAGACGGGGGTGGGGAGACCCAGTACTTC
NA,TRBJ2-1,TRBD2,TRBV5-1,CASSPGTSYNEQFF,TGCGCCAGCAGCCCGGGGACTAGCTACAATGAGCAGTTCTTC
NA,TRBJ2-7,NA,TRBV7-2,CASSLVASANEQYF,TGTGCCAGCAGCTTAGTAGCTAGCGCAAACGAGCAGTACTTC
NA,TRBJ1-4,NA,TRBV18,CASSPRGLNEKLFF,TGTGCCAGCTCACCACGAGGGCTTAATGAAAAACTGTTTTTT
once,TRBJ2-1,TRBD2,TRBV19,CASSRLAEPLGQFF,TGTGCCAGTAGTAGACTAGCGGAGCCCCTTGGGCAGTTCTTC
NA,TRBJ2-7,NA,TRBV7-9,CASSLAGALWEQYF,TGTGCCAGCAGCTTAGCGGGAGCATTGTGGGAGCAGTACTTC
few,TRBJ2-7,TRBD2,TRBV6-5,CASSSVAGAYEQYF,TGTGCCAGCAGCTCCGTAGCGGGAGCCTACGAGCAGTACTTC
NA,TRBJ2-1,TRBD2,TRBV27,CASSTGTSGYNEQFF,TGTGCCAGCAGTACGGGGACTAGCGGATACAATGAGCAGTTCTTC
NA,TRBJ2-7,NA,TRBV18,CASSPTSAQGPYEQYF,TGTGCCAGCTCACCAACGTCCGCCCAGGGGCCCTACGAGCAGTACTTC
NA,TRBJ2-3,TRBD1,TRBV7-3,CASSLERGQGTDTQYF,TGTGCCAGCAGCTTAGAGAGGGGACAGGGCACAGATACGCAGTATTTT
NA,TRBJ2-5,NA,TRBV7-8,CASSLRGSETQYF,TGTGCCAGCAGCTTACGCGGTTCCGAGACCCAGTACTTC